The present T cell receptor beta chain was sequenced within a study of cytomegalovirus exposure and HLA in healthy donors. The CDR3 extends over 16 amino acids. Germline V gene sequence: CDR1 SGHNT, CDR2 YYREEE (reference sequence). V lost 0 bases and J lost 8; bases outside the gene matches: 8. 60 Vbeta and 13 Jbeta primers were used in PCR. Libraries were prepared by immunoSEQ multiplex PCR; TCRdb keeps only in-frame clonotypes and omits some of them. This sample has 150,000 to 200,000 clones, with less than 85% found just once. General study findings and limits: With further analysis later on, most CMV-associated TCR beta chains appeared HLA-restricted. High sensitivity and specificity were reportedly achieved when the classifier diagnosed cytomegalovirus status.

Despite likely unrecorded immune exposures, the donors were nominally healthy at the time of sampling. To note about this clone: The antigen is unknown.

V is TRBV5-4 and J is TRBJ2-1; 10 bases map to TRBD2. Sample: PBMCs. This TCR came from a man in his 60s in good health and CMV-seronegative. CDR3 residues: CASSLGLAGVGDEQFF. The CDR3 DNA is TGTGCCAGCAGCTTGGGGCTAGCGGGAGTAGGCGATGAGCAGTTCTTC.